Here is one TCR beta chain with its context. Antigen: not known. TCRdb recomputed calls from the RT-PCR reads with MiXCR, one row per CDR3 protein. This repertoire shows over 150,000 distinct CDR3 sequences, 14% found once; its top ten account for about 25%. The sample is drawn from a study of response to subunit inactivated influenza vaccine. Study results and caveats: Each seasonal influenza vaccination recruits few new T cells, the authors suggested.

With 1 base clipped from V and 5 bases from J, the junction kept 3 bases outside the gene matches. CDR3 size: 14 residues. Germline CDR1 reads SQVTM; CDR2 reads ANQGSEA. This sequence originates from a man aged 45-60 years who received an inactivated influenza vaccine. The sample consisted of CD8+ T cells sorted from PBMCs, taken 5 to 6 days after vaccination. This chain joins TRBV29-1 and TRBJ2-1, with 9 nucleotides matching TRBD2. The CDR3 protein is CSVEGLAGHNEQFF. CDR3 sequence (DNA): TGCAGCGTTGAAGGGCTAGCGGGGCACAATGAGCAGTTCTTC.